Listed below are T cell receptor beta chains from one sample, sequenced in a study of cytomegalovirus exposure and HLA in healthy donors. Sequencing used immunoSEQ multiplex PCR; TCRdb keeps in-frame clones, though not all of them. The sample has 150,000 or so clones; about 74% are singletons. The specimen was PBMCs. The receptors originated from a man aged 35-49 years in good health and CMV-seropositive. Each CDR3 is given with its conserved first and last residue. A D gene is named only where the DNA matches it firmly.

v_call: TRBV29-1
d_call: .
cdr3_length: 14
j_call: TRBJ1-1
cdr3_aa: CSAILDSLGTEAFF

v_call: TRBV5-1
d_call: .
cdr3_length: 15
j_call: TRBJ2-6
cdr3_aa: CASSLGNPGANVLTF

v_call: TRBV7-6
d_call: TRBD2
cdr3_length: 15
j_call: TRBJ2-5
cdr3_aa: CASSLGGEGQETQYF

v_call: TRBV29-1
d_call: .
cdr3_length: 11
j_call: TRBJ1-2
cdr3_aa: CSGGTYGGYTF

v_call: TRBV5-1
d_call: TRBD1
cdr3_length: 16
j_call: TRBJ1-1
cdr3_aa: CASSLGSGGADTEAFF

v_call: TRBV10-2
d_call: TRBD1
cdr3_length: 16
j_call: TRBJ2-6
cdr3_aa: CASRETGDSGANGLTF

v_call: TRBV28
d_call: .
cdr3_length: 15
j_call: TRBJ2-7
cdr3_aa: CASSKPGRGTAEQYF

v_call: TRBV5-1
d_call: TRBD1
cdr3_length: 16
j_call: TRBJ2-5
cdr3_aa: CASSPRTGGLKETQYF

v_call: TRBV19
d_call: TRBD1
cdr3_length: 15
j_call: TRBJ2-1
cdr3_aa: CASSIGGTGKMGQFF

v_call: TRBV11-1
d_call: TRBD2
cdr3_length: 17
j_call: TRBJ2-1
cdr3_aa: CASSLGSISGRANEQFF

v_call: TRBV5-4
d_call: TRBD2
cdr3_length: 14
j_call: TRBJ2-5
cdr3_aa: CASSLRREGETQYF

v_call: TRBV29-1
d_call: TRBD2
cdr3_length: 14
j_call: TRBJ2-3
cdr3_aa: CSVGGSSGRDTQYF

v_call: TRBV5-1
d_call: .
cdr3_length: 15
j_call: TRBJ2-2
cdr3_aa: CASSLVQGRAGELFF

v_call: TRBV13
d_call: .
cdr3_length: 15
j_call: TRBJ2-2
cdr3_aa: CAITAGRQNTGELFF

v_call: TRBV21-1
d_call: .
cdr3_length: 14
j_call: TRBJ2-7
cdr3_aa: CASTPDRSSYEQYF

v_call: TRBV5-1
d_call: .
cdr3_length: 14
j_call: TRBJ1-4
cdr3_aa: CASSFGSTNEKLFF

v_call: TRBV4-2
d_call: .
cdr3_length: 16
j_call: TRBJ1-2
cdr3_aa: CASSQEGVQGSIGYTF

v_call: TRBV6-6
d_call: TRBD2
cdr3_length: 15
j_call: TRBJ2-3
cdr3_aa: CASSHGQGGTDTQYF

v_call: TRBV14
d_call: .
cdr3_length: 15
j_call: TRBJ1-2
cdr3_aa: CASSQDPGLTYGYTF

v_call: TRBV6-1
d_call: .
cdr3_length: 14
j_call: TRBJ2-7
cdr3_aa: CASSLSGPTYEQYF

v_call: TRBV29-1
d_call: .
cdr3_length: 13
j_call: TRBJ2-7
cdr3_aa: CSVGAGEIYEQYF

v_call: TRBV7-9
d_call: .
cdr3_length: 16
j_call: TRBJ1-2
cdr3_aa: CASSKLQDQNLYGYTF

v_call: TRBV25-1
d_call: .
cdr3_length: 16
j_call: TRBJ2-2
cdr3_aa: CASSAHWGERTGELFF

v_call: TRBV9
d_call: .
cdr3_length: 13
j_call: TRBJ2-2
cdr3_aa: CASSVAVTGELFF

v_call: TRBV10-1
d_call: TRBD2
cdr3_length: 14
j_call: TRBJ2-3
cdr3_aa: CASSEGTSGYTQYF

v_call: TRBV30
d_call: .
cdr3_length: 11
j_call: TRBJ1-3
cdr3_aa: CALSALGTIYF

v_call: TRBV7-2
d_call: .
cdr3_length: 19
j_call: TRBJ2-7
cdr3_aa: CASSLRSSSAIGGHYEQYF

v_call: TRBV18
d_call: .
cdr3_length: 14
j_call: TRBJ1-1
cdr3_aa: CASSPTGGNTEAFF

v_call: TRBV10-3
d_call: .
cdr3_length: 14
j_call: TRBJ2-1
cdr3_aa: CAISGGSSYNEQFF

v_call: TRBV19
d_call: .
cdr3_length: 14
j_call: TRBJ2-2
cdr3_aa: CASSMRGPPGELFF

v_call: TRBV7-9
d_call: .
cdr3_length: 15
j_call: TRBJ2-2
cdr3_aa: CASSLASRGTGELFF

v_call: TRBV15
d_call: .
cdr3_length: 14
j_call: TRBJ2-3
cdr3_aa: CATSRDGGSDTQYF

v_call: TRBV6-5
d_call: .
cdr3_length: 13
j_call: TRBJ2-3
cdr3_aa: CASSAPGTDTQYF

v_call: TRBV4-2
d_call: TRBD1
cdr3_length: 15
j_call: TRBJ1-4
cdr3_aa: CASSQDRTGRQKLFF

v_call: TRBV7-9
d_call: .
cdr3_length: 14
j_call: TRBJ1-1
cdr3_aa: CASLKAGGNTEAFF

v_call: TRBV6-4
d_call: .
cdr3_length: 16
j_call: TRBJ2-6
cdr3_aa: CASSDRPFLGANGLTF

v_call: TRBV7-2
d_call: .
cdr3_length: 14
j_call: TRBJ1-1
cdr3_aa: CASSLTTGLTEAFF

v_call: TRBV5-5
d_call: .
cdr3_length: 14
j_call: TRBJ2-3
cdr3_aa: CASSFDRSTDTQYF

v_call: TRBV9
d_call: TRBD2
cdr3_length: 16
j_call: TRBJ2-1
cdr3_aa: CASSGGAGGGWYEQFF

v_call: TRBV6-1
d_call: TRBD2
cdr3_length: 13
j_call: TRBJ2-1
cdr3_aa: CASSELWGGEQFF

v_call: TRBV28
d_call: .
cdr3_length: 10
j_call: TRBJ2-1
cdr3_aa: CASSRGEQFF

v_call: TRBV5-4
d_call: .
cdr3_length: 14
j_call: TRBJ1-1
cdr3_aa: CASSRQGLDTEAFF

v_call: TRBV5-1
d_call: TRBD1
cdr3_length: 14
j_call: TRBJ2-5
cdr3_aa: CASSPGTGVETQYF

v_call: TRBV28
d_call: .
cdr3_length: 15
j_call: TRBJ2-3
cdr3_aa: CASSFGTSRGDTQYF

v_call: TRBV28
d_call: .
cdr3_length: 14
j_call: TRBJ1-6
cdr3_aa: CASTDLRRISPLHF

v_call: TRBV27
d_call: .
cdr3_length: 16
j_call: TRBJ2-4
cdr3_aa: CASSFPRLLAKNIQYF

v_call: TRBV4-1
d_call: TRBD1
cdr3_length: 17
j_call: TRBJ1-2
cdr3_aa: CASAWDSKGGGYYGYTF

v_call: TRBV29-1
d_call: .
cdr3_length: 12
j_call: TRBJ2-3
cdr3_aa: CSVLIPLDTQYF